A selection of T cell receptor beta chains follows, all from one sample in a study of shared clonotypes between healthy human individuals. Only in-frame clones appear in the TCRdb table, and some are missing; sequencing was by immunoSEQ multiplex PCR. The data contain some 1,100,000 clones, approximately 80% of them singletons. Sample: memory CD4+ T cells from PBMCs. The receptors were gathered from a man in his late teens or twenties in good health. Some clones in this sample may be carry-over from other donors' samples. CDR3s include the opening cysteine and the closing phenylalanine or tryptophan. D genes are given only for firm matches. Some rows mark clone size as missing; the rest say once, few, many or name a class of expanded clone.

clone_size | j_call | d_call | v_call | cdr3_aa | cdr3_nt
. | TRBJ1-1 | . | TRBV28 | CASSFLEGNTEAFF | TGTGCCAGCAGTTTCCTGGAGGGGAACACTGAAGCTTTCTTT
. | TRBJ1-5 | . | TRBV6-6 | CASSYWGDQPQHF | TGTGCCAGCAGTTACTGGGGGGATCAGCCCCAGCATTTT
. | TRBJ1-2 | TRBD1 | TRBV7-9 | CASSLALGTGPLGGYTF | TGTGCCAGCAGCTTAGCGTTGGGGACAGGTCCCCTAGGTGGCTACACCTTC
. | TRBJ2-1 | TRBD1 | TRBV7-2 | CASSFGTGVPWEQFF | TGTGCCAGCAGCTTCGGGACAGGGGTCCCGTGGGAGCAGTTCTTC
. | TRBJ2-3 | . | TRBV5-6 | CASSFIADTDTQYF | TGTGCCAGCAGCTTCATAGCGGACACAGATACGCAGTATTTT
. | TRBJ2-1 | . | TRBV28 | CATLGGGRSYNEQFF | TGTGCCACCCTAGGGGGAGGGAGATCCTACAATGAGCAGTTCTTC
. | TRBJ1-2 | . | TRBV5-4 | CASSHDSSRGGYTF | TGTGCCAGCAGCCACGACAGTTCCAGGGGAGGCTACACCTTC
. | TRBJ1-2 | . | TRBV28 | CASSRRIYGYTF | TGTGCCAGCAGCCGTCGTATCTATGGCTACACCTTC
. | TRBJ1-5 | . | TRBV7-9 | CASSLVGGLYGNQPQHF | TGTGCCAGCAGCCTCGTCGGGGGGCTGTACGGCAATCAGCCCCAGCATTTT
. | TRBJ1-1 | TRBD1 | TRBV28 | CASAQGALNTEAFF | TGTGCCAGCGCTCAGGGGGCATTGAACACTGAAGCTTTCTTT
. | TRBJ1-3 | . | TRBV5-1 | CASSVGSGNTIYF | TGCGCCAGCAGCGTAGGCTCTGGAAACACCATATATTTT
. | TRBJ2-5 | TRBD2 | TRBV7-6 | CASSPGTSGSMPLLETQYF | TGTGCCAGCAGCCCGGGGACTAGCGGGAGTATGCCACTTTTGGAGACCCAGTACTTC
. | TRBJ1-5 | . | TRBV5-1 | CASSSGQDPNQPQHF | TGCGCCAGCAGCTCCGGGCAGGATCCCAATCAGCCCCAGCATTTT
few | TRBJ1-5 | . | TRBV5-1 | CASSLDREQPQHF | TGCGCCAGCAGCTTGGACAGGGAACAGCCCCAGCATTTT
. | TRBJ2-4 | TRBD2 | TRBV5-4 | CASSLMASGRDIQYF | TGTGCCAGCAGCTTGATGGCTAGCGGGAGAGACATTCAGTACTTC
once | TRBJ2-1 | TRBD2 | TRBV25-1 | CASSDAGTSYNEQFF | TGTGCCAGCAGTGACGCCGGGACTAGCTACAATGAGCAGTTCTTC
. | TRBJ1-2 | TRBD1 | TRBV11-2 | CASSFGTDHYGYTF | TGTGCCAGCAGCTTTGGGACAGACCACTATGGCTACACCTTC
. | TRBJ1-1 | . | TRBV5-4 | CASSLAGIRGTEAFF | TGTGCCAGCAGCTTGGCCGGGATTAGAGGAACTGAAGCTTTCTTT
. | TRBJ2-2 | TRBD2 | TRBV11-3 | CASSLVRGLESGELFF | TGTGCCAGCAGCTTAGTTCGGGGACTAGAATCCGGGGAGCTGTTTTTT
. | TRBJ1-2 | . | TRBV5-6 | CASSLRQGGGYGYTF | TGTGCCAGCAGCTTGAGGCAGGGAGGCGGCTATGGCTACACCTTC
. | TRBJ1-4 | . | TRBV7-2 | CASTIRGIGIEKLFF | TGTGCCAGCACTATAAGAGGGATTGGTATTGAAAAACTGTTTTTT
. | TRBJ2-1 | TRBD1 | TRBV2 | CASTGQGFGNEQFF | TGTGCCAGCACAGGACAGGGATTCGGCAATGAGCAGTTCTTC
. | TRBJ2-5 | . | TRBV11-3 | CASSKQGNQETQYF | TGTGCCAGCAGCAAGCAGGGAAACCAAGAGACCCAGTACTTC
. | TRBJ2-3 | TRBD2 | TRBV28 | CASSLAGGGPGTQYF | TGTGCCAGCTCCCTAGCGGGGGGAGGACCAGGTACGCAGTATTTT
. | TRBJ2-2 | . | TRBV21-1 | CASSKVGDPKTNTGELFF | TGTGCCAGCAGCAAAGTAGGGGACCCAAAAACGAACACCGGGGAGCTGTTTTTT
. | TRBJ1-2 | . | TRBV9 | CASSSGGQRGYTF | TGTGCCAGCAGCTCCGGGGGACAACGCGGCTACACCTTC
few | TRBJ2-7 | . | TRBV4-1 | CASSQVWREEQYF | TGCGCCAGCAGCCAAGTTTGGCGAGAAGAGCAGTACTTC
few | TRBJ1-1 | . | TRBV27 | CASSLGGARGNTEAFF | TGTGCCAGCAGTTTAGGGGGGGCGCGGGGTAACACTGAAGCTTTCTTT
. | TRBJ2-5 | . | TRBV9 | CASSVGAGNQETQYF | TGTGCCAGCAGCGTAGGGGCAGGGAACCAAGAGACCCAGTACTTC
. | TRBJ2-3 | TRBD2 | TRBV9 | CASATSGYTDTQYF | TGTGCCAGCGCGACTAGCGGGTACACAGATACGCAGTATTTT
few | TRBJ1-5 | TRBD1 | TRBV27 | CASRQGMIVDQPQHF | TGTGCCAGCAGACAGGGGATGATAGTGGATCAGCCCCAGCATTTT
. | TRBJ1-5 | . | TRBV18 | CASSPSRAQPQHF | TGTGCCAGCTCACCATCCAGGGCCCAGCCCCAGCATTTT
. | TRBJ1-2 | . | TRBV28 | CASMELNYGYTF | TGTGCCAGCATGGAGCTTAACTATGGCTACACCTTC
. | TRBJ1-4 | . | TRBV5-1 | CASSRQDSEKLFF | TGCGCCAGCAGTCGCCAGGACAGCGAAAAACTGTTTTTT
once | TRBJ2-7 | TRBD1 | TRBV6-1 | CASSESGQGSYEQYF | TGTGCCAGCAGTGAATCGGGACAGGGGTCCTACGAGCAGTACTTC
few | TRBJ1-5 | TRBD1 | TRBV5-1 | CASSPDRATQPQHF | TGCGCCAGCAGCCCGGACAGGGCGACTCAGCCCCAGCATTTT
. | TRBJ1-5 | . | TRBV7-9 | CASSFGSRDQPQHF | TGTGCCAGCAGCTTTGGGAGTAGGGATCAGCCCCAGCATTTT
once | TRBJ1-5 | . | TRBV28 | CASSTRQLTHSNQPQHF | TGTGCCAGCAGTACAAGACAGCTTACCCATAGCAATCAGCCCCAGCATTTT
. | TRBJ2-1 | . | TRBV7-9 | CASRNQRAGSDEQFF | TGTGCCAGCAGAAACCAGCGGGCAGGGTCGGATGAGCAGTTCTTC
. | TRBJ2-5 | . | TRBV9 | CASSFAEGLVETQYF | TGTGCCAGCAGCTTCGCTGAGGGCCTGGTAGAGACCCAGTACTTC
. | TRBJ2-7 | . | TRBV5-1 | CASSPLHPYEQYF | TGCGCCAGCAGCCCCCTCCACCCCTACGAGCAGTACTTC
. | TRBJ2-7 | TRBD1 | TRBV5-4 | CASSGGQGVEQYF | TGTGCCAGCAGCGGCGGACAGGGCGTCGAGCAGTACTTC